One sample yielded the 17 T cell receptor beta chains listed below, sequenced in a study of blood T cells in healthy people across ages. The use of a sample-barcoded 5' primer and a J-beta primer mix characterized a second PCR of about 7 to 12 cycles. TCRdb re-called the 5' RACE reads through MiXCR, storing one row per CDR3 protein. The data show some 370,000 distinct CDR3 sequences, approximately 52% seen once. What was sequenced was blood. All receptors derive from a man aged 60 to 69 in good health.

This clonotype was found a few times. The CDR3 loop is CASSYSMGLGSYEQYF. The CDR3 DNA is TGTGCCAGCAGTTACTCGATGGGACTAGGGTCGTACGAGCAGTACTTC. The rearrangement joins TRBV6-2 or TRBV6-3 to TRBJ2-7; 8 bases agree with TRBD2. CDR3 size: 16 residues. With V trimmed by 0 bases and J by 4 bases, 8 bases remained unmatched. Germline V gene lookup returns CDR1 MNHEY and CDR2 SVGEGT.

This clonotype was detected a few times. The V and J genes are TRBV7-8 and TRBJ2-5; D remains unclear. Trimming left V 2 bases short and J 5 bases short, with 12 bases between. Germline lookup yields CDR1 SGHVS and CDR2 FQNEAQ. This CDR3 is 14 amino acids long. CDR3: CASSLRVIKETQYF. The DNA for the CDR3 is TGTGCCAGCAGCTTACGAGTTATCAAGGAGACCCAGTACTTC.

The V gene is TRBV14, the J gene TRBJ1-2; 9 nucleotides agree with TRBD1. The CDR3 sequence is 15 residues long. CDR1 SGHDN and CDR2 FVKESK come from the germline V gene. The ends lost 4 bases at V and 5 bases at J; junction bases unmatched: 8. CDR3 region: CASSPTTDRGYGYTF. Written as DNA, the CDR3 is TGTGCCAGCAGCCCCACAACGGACAGGGGTTATGGCTACACCTTC.

V is TRBV29-1 and J is TRBJ2-1, with a weak D call TRBD2 (5 bases). CDR3 size: 12 residues. Germline lookup yields CDR1 SQVTM and CDR2 ANQGSEA. Trimming took off 1 base at V and 7 bases at J, with 8 bases between the two ends. This chain's CDR3 is CSVEGTPNEQFF. CDR3 DNA sequence: TGCAGCGTTGAAGGGACTCCTAATGAGCAGTTCTTC.

Comments on this clonotype: At one of its ends the junction is not consistent with the germline gene, which may arise from a read error. J is TRBJ2-1 and V is TRBV11-1; 8 bases align to TRBD2. The CDR3 runs 14 residues. Per the germline V gene, CDR1 is SGHAT and CDR2 is FQDESV (reference sequence). CDR3 sequence: CAGSSGTSQNEQFF. The CDR3 coding sequence is TGTGCCGGCAGCTCAGGGACTAGTCAAAATGAGCAGTTCTTC.

This clonotype was recorded a few times. The chain carries TRBV12-3 or TRBV12-4 and TRBJ2-1; 9 nucleotides align to TRBD1. V dropped 6 bases and J dropped 4; count of bases not matched to a gene: 10. This CDR3 comprises 16 residues. The DNA for the CDR3 is TGTGCCAGCAGCCAAGGGGACAGGGCCCTTTACAATGAGCAGTTCTTC. This encodes CASSQGDRALYNEQFF.

As regards this clonotype: An end of the junction differs from the germline gene, which may be a read error. The chain has TRBV7-2 and TRBJ2-3; D unresolved. CDR1 is SGHTA, CDR2 FQGNSA, per germline. The CDR3 loop spans 13 amino acids. CDR3 sequence: CAGSPRSTDTQYF. The CDR3 DNA reads as TGTGCCGGCAGCCCCCGATCAACAGATACGCAGTATTTT.

In its sample, this clonotype was seen once. The gene calls are TRBV20-1 and TRBJ2-3; 12 bases agree with TRBD2. J gave up 4 bases and V 2 bases, and 4 bases lay outside the gene matches. The CDR3 has 15 amino acids. Per germline, CDR1 DFQATT and CDR2 SNEGSKA (reference sequence). The CDR3 reads CSARRSSGRADTQYF. The DNA of the CDR3 is TGCAGTGCTAGACGGTCTAGCGGGAGGGCAGATACGCAGTATTTT.

Only one count was recorded for this clonotype. One base away lies a much larger clone, so this may be a sequencing read error. The gene calls are TRBV5-6 and TRBJ2-1; D possibly corresponds to TRBD1 (6 bases). Trimming stripped 5 bases from V and 10 bases from J, with 22 bases between. The germline CDR1 and CDR2 sequences are SGHDT and YYEEEE. The CDR3 totals 15 residues. DNA of the CDR3: TGTGCCAGCAGTACGGAAAGGGACACCTCCTACGAGCAGTTCTTC. Its translation: CASSTERDTSYEQFF.

The rearrangement joins TRBV18 to TRBJ1-1; D unclear. The germline gives CDR1 KGHSH, CDR2 LQKENI. Trimming left V 2 bases short and J 0 bases short, with 7 bases between. The CDR3 is 14 amino acids. The CDR3 sequence is CASSPGIMNTEAFF. The DNA for the CDR3 is TGTGCCAGCTCACCAGGAATTATGAACACTGAAGCTTTCTTT.

The chain links TRBV2 to TRBJ2-7; D remains unclear. The CDR3 runs to 13 residues. V was trimmed by 6 bases and J by 4 bases, leaving 13 bases between them. Germline values: CDR1 SNHLY, CDR2 FYNNEI. The CDR3 coding sequence is TGTGCCAGCAGAGACCTGAGGCCGTACGAGCAGTACTTC. Translation gives CASRDLRPYEQYF.

The rearrangement links TRBV20-1 to TRBJ2-7; TRBD1 matches at 9 bases. Looked up from germline, CDR1 is DFQATT and CDR2 is SNEGSKA (reference sequence). The CDR3 is 13 amino acids. V shed 6 bases and J 6 bases; nucleotides not matched to a gene: 9. The CDR3 reads CSANTGGLPEQYF. CDR3 in DNA: TGCAGTGCGAATACAGGGGGCCTTCCCGAGCAGTACTTC.

A few counts support this clonotype. This CDR3 is CASSPRQGRGYTF. CDR3 nucleotide sequence: TGTGCCAGCAGCCCTAGACAGGGGAGGGGCTACACCTTC. The chain recombines TRBV6-6 with TRBJ1-2, with TRBD1 identical over 8 bases. Germline values: CDR1 MNHNY, CDR2 SVGAGI (reference sequence). This CDR3 is 13 amino acids long. V lost 6 bases, J lost 8 bases, and 8 bases stayed unmatched.

In this sample, this clonotype turned up a few times. The chain has TRBV4-3 and TRBJ2-1, with 7 bases lining up with TRBD2. This CDR3 region has 14 residues. From germline, CDR1 is LGHNA and CDR2 YSLEER. V lost 4 bases and J lost 6; bases outside the gene matches: 6. Written as DNA, the CDR3 is TGCGCCAGCAGCCCTAGCGGACCGACCAATGAGCAGTTCTTC. As protein: CASSPSGPTNEQFF.

Concerning this clonotype itself: Given the absence of the conserved phenylalanine or tryptophan at the CDR3 end, a read error is likely. The V and J genes are TRBV28 and TRBJ2-1; the match to TRBD1 covers 9 bases. The end of the DNA is better explained by TRBJ2-7, so the J call may be wrong. CDR3 size: 12 residues. Germline values: CDR1 MDHEN, CDR2 SYDVKM. CDR3 protein: CASNIGQGEQYI. The CDR3 DNA reads TGTGCCAGCAACATCGGACAGGGGGAGCAGTACATC.

In its sample, this clonotype was seen a few times. CDR3 sequence: CASNRGGTPTDTQYF. In DNA, the CDR3 is TGTGCCAGCAATCGCGGTGGGACCCCCACAGATACGCAGTATTTT. V gene TRBV7-2 combines with J gene TRBJ2-3, with D perhaps assigned TRBD1 or TRBD2 (5 bases each). The CDR3 length is 15 residues. Germline loops: CDR1 SGHTA, CDR2 FQGNSA. With 7 bases removed from V and 2 bases from J, the gap between germline ends came to 16 bases.

This chain links TRBV20-1 with TRBJ2-5; no reliable D call. Germline CDR1 and CDR2: DFQATT and SNEGSKA (reference sequence). V lost 6 bases to trimming and J lost 0 bases, with 11 bases between them. This CDR3 region has 13 residues. Written as DNA, the CDR3 is TGCAGTGCCCGAGCTTGGGACCAAGAGACCCAGTACTTC. Amino acid sequence: CSARAWDQETQYF.